The 10 T cell receptor beta chains below come from one sample, sequenced in a study of cytomegalovirus exposure and HLA in healthy donors. The primer mix had 60 Vbeta and 13 Jbeta primers. TCRdb keeps only in-frame clones here, not all; method: immunoSEQ multiplex PCR. The sample carries around 140,000 clones, approximately 80% recorded once. The sequencing input was PBMCs. These receptors were collected from a woman under 30 in good health and CMV-seropositive.

V and J are TRBV7-8 and TRBJ1-1; maybe TRBD1 (6 bases). Germline assignment: CDR1 SGHVS and CDR2 FQNEAQ. Trimming removed 5 bases from V and 9 bases from J, with 19 bases in between. The CDR3 length is 14 residues. In DNA, the CDR3 is TGTGCCAGCAGCCTCCCCGGTGGACAGCGGCAAGCTTTCTTT. Amino acids: CASSLPGGQRQAFF. Combining the CDR3 with reference TRBV7-8 and TRBJ1-1 gives the whole variable domain GAGVSQSPRYKVAKRGQDVALRCDPISGHVSLFWYQQALGQGPEFLTYFQNEAQLDKSGLPSDRFFAERPEGSVSTLKIQRTQQEDSAVYLCASSLPGGQRQAFFGQGTRLTVV.

The genes are TRBV5-1 and TRBJ1-1; 10 bases align to TRBD1. The CDR3 is 16 amino acids. The V segment lost 3 bases and the J segment 4 bases; nucleotides outside the gene matches: 9. Germline V gives CDR1 SGHRS, CDR2 YFSETQ. The CDR3 sequence is CASSWDRGFRSTEAFF. Here the CDR3 DNA reads TGCGCCAGCAGCTGGGACAGGGGTTTTAGGAGCACTGAAGCTTTCTTT.

Only one count was recorded for this clone. This rearrangement joins TRBV5-6 to TRBJ1-6; D not resolved. The CDR3 extends over 17 amino acids. Trimming pared 2 bases from V and 8 bases from J, leaving 20 bases between. Germline CDR1 reads SGHDT; CDR2 reads YYEEEE. In DNA, the CDR3 is TGTGCCAGCAGCTTCGGGGTTTGGGGTCAGCGGGATTCACCCCTCCACTTT. Translated: CASSFGVWGQRDSPLHF.

This clone was counted once. V is TRBV18 and J is TRBJ1-6, with 9 bases that match TRBD1. The germline V gene has CDR1 KGHSH and CDR2 LQKENI. V shed 2 bases, J shed 12 bases, and the junction held 5 bases outside the gene matches. The CDR3 consists of 14 residues. DNA of the CDR3: TGTGCCAGCTCACCAGGGACAGGGAGGTTACCCCTCCACTTT. Its protein product is CASSPGTGRLPLHF.

The chain is built from TRBV19 and TRBJ1-5; the D is unclear. The CDR3 contains 15 residues. The germline V and J ends were trimmed by 1 base and 9 bases, with 16 bases remaining between them. Germline V lookup: CDR1 LNHDA, CDR2 SQIVND (reference sequence). The chain's CDR3 is CASSIGATDQMPQHF. The CDR3 nucleotides are TGTGCCAGTAGTATAGGCGCCACTGATCAAATGCCCCAGCATTTT.

The chain uses TRBV27 and TRBJ2-5, with 8 positions matching TRBD1. The J call may be in error: the DNA end matches TRBJ2-7 better. The CDR3 has 13 residues. Looked up from germline, CDR1 is MNHEY and CDR2 is SMNVEV (reference sequence). The chain's CDR3 is CASRRTGTHEQYF. Here the CDR3 DNA reads TGTGCCAGCAGGCGGACAGGGACCCACGAGCAGTACTTC.

The J gene is TRBJ2-7, the V gene TRBV7-6; 7 bases are shared with TRBD1. Looked up from germline, CDR1 is SGHVS and CDR2 is FNYEAQ. Trimming at V came to 2 bases and at J to 0 bases, leaving 4 bases not matched to a gene. The CDR3 length is 15 residues. The CDR3 DNA reads as TGTGCCAGCAGCTTAAGGACAGGCAGCTCCTACGAGCAGTACTTC. The encoded protein is CASSLRTGSSYEQYF.

The V call is TRBV11-2, the J call TRBJ2-7; 7 positions agree with TRBD1. The CDR3 sequence is 18 residues long. With 2 bases clipped from V and 0 bases from J, the junction kept 13 bases outside the gene matches. CDR1 and CDR2 from the germline V gene are SGHAT and FQNNGV. CDR3 protein: CASSLRQGVGAFSYEQYF. The DNA of the CDR3 is TGTGCCAGCAGCTTACGTCAGGGGGTGGGGGCGTTCTCCTACGAGCAGTACTTC.

V usage is TRBV7-2 and J usage is TRBJ2-1, with TRBD2 identical over 12 bases. CDR1 and CDR2 (germline): SGHTA, FQGNSA. This CDR3 comprises 16 residues. V was pared by 5 bases and J by 6 bases, with 8 bases of the junction left unmatched. The CDR3, as DNA: TGTGCCAGCAGCCCCCTAGCGGGGGGGCGGGGCAATGAGCAGTTCTTC. This translates into CASSPLAGGRGNEQFF.

The chain couples TRBV4-1 to TRBJ2-1; 8 bases map to TRBD2. This CDR3 comprises 16 residues. V lost 4 bases, J lost 8 bases, and 13 bases stayed unmatched. Per germline, CDR1 MGHRA and CDR2 YSYEKL. CDR3 amino acids: CASSPLQGGGWDEQFF. The CDR3 DNA reads as TGCGCCAGCAGCCCCCTCCAGGGCGGGGGGTGGGATGAGCAGTTCTTC.